The 9 T cell receptor beta chains reported below all come from one sample, sequenced in a study of CD8+ T cells in alopecia areata. Extracted from the samples, RNA was reverse transcribed into cDNA to serve as the sequencing template. The data were produced by immunoSEQ multiplex PCR, yet TCRdb's version contains in-frame clones alone and is incomplete. The table includes 100,000 to 120,000 clones, 56% detected once. Described treatment: oral pan-JAK inhibitor, 5-10 mg twice daily. Source: CD4+ T cells sorted from blood, taken at week 24, from a patient treated with tofacitinib. These TCRs come from a human donor with alopecia areata.

The chain employs TRBV2 and TRBJ1-2; the match to TRBD1 covers 9 bases. Trimming removed 4 bases from V and 0 bases from J; junction bases left unmatched: 9. The CDR3 loop spans 17 amino acids. Per the germline V gene, CDR1 is SNHLY and CDR2 is FYNNEI. Here the CDR3 DNA reads TGTGCCAGCAGTGGGGACAGGGTCGCTGGGCCTAACTATGGCTACACCTTC. The encoded protein is CASSGDRVAGPNYGYTF. Together with reference TRBV2 and TRBJ1-2, the CDR3 gives the full variable domain: EPEVTQTPSHQVTQMGQEVILRCVPISNHLYFYWYRQILGQKVEFLVSFYNNEISEKSEIFDDQFSVERPDGSNFTLKIRSTKLEDSAMYFCASSGDRVAGPNYGYTFGSGTRLTVV.

The chain has TRBV6-5 and TRBJ2-1; 7 bases align to TRBD1. Germline CDR1 is MNHEY and CDR2 is SVGAGI. With V trimmed by 6 bases and J by 4 bases, 3 bases remained unmatched. The CDR3 contains 13 residues. The CDR3 region is CASRTTGYNEQFF. The CDR3 nucleotides are TGTGCCAGCAGAACGACAGGGTACAATGAGCAGTTCTTC.

CDR3 sequence: CASSLNGGPAAYNEQFF. The DNA of the CDR3 is TGTGCCAGCAGCTTAAATGGGGGGCCCGCGGCCTACAATGAGCAGTTCTTC. The V gene is TRBV7-2, the J gene TRBJ2-1; D may match TRBD1 or TRBD2 (6 bases each). The CDR3 totals 17 residues. Per germline, CDR1 SGHTA and CDR2 FQGNSA. Trimming pared 2 bases from V and 2 bases from J, leaving 16 bases between.

Regarding this clone: Distinct nucleotide sequences in the sample also encode this CDR3. The chain has TRBV4-3 and TRBJ2-6, with D perhaps matching TRBD1 (5 bases). Germline V gene sequence: CDR1 LGHNA, CDR2 YSLEER. The CDR3 runs to 17 residues. Trimming cost V 0 bases and J 2 bases, with 11 bases left between them. CDR3 in DNA: TGCGCCAGCAGCCAAGATTTGCAGGGAACTGGGGCCAACGTCCTGACTTTC. It codes for CASSQDLQGTGANVLTF.

This clone has just a few counts. This chain links TRBV7-2 with TRBJ2-7; a weak D match, TRBD2 (6 bases). Germline assignment: CDR1 SGHTA and CDR2 FQGNSA. V was pared by 5 bases and J by 0 bases, with 14 bases between. CDR3 length: 15 residues. CDR3 protein: CASSLVAGSSYEQYF. CDR3 in DNA: TGTGCCAGCAGCCTGGTCGCGGGGAGCTCCTACGAGCAGTACTTC.

This clone appeared a few times. The rearrangement joins TRBV7-9 to TRBJ1-6, with a tentative D call TRBD1 (6 bases). V lost 5 bases and J lost 6, with 11 bases in between. This CDR3 has 14 amino acids. Looked up from germline, CDR1 is SEHNR and CDR2 is FQNEAQ (reference sequence). The CDR3 region is CASSPGVVNSPLHF. DNA of the CDR3: TGTGCCAGCAGCCCAGGGGTCGTTAATTCACCCCTCCACTTT.

The CDR3 loop reads CSVGGEGDQPQHF. CDR3 in DNA: TGCAGCGTCGGGGGGGAAGGAGATCAGCCCCAGCATTTT. The chain employs TRBV29-1 and TRBJ1-5; D may be TRBD1 (5 bases). V dropped 6 bases and J dropped 5 bases, with 14 bases sitting between them. The CDR3 runs to 13 residues. Germline assignment: CDR1 SQVTM and CDR2 ANQGSEA.

J is TRBJ2-6 and V is TRBV2; D gene ambiguous. The V gene lost 2 bases and the J gene lost 1 base, with 3 bases spanning the gap. Looked up from germline, CDR1 is SNHLY and CDR2 is FYNNEI. The CDR3 covers 14 residues. Here the CDR3 DNA reads TGTGCCAGCAGTGAATCGTCTGGGGCCAACGTCCTGACTTTC. Translation gives CASSESSGANVLTF.

V usage is TRBV5-1 and J usage is TRBJ2-2; no clear D. Trimming removed 2 bases at V and 2 bases at J, with 10 bases between. The CDR3 length is 15 residues. From germline, CDR1 is SGHRS and CDR2 YFSETQ. The DNA of the CDR3 is TGCGCCAGCAGCTTTCAGGCTTCTAACACCGGGGAGCTGTTTTTT. Protein product: CASSFQASNTGELFF.